These 14 T cell receptor beta chains were all obtained from the same sample, sequenced in a study of T-cell reconstitution after alpha-beta-depleted transplantation in children. TCRbeta library construction was performed incorporating unique molecular identifiers. TCRdb redid the calling of the PCR reads with MiXCR, one entry per CDR3 protein. The top ten clones hold about 28% of a sample with approximately 980,000 distinct CDR3 sequences, about 31% of them seen once. Sequencing was performed on PBMCs, mostly from graft donor cells, taken 360 days after TCRalphabeta/CD19-depleted stem cell transplant. The receptors here all came from a boy younger than two who had a stem cell transplant for SCID, so the T cells may come from the graft donor.

The V and J genes are TRBV4-2 and TRBJ2-2; D not certain. V lost 1 base and J lost 4, with 16 bases in between. CDR1 and CDR2 (germline): LGHNA, YNFKEQ. CDR3 size: 17 residues. The CDR3 nucleotides read TGTGCCAGCAGCCAAGGGGTAATTGGTCGACGCACCGGGGAGCTGTTTTTT. This codes for CASSQGVIGRRTGELFF.

This clonotype was detected a few times. This chain uses TRBV5-6 with TRBJ2-3; D gene unclear. The CDR3 covers 14 residues. V lost 1 base and J 4 bases, leaving 10 bases between the germline ends. Germline loops: CDR1 SGHDT, CDR2 YYEEEE. CDR3 coding DNA: TGTGCCAGCAGCTTGATGGGAAGCCCAGATACGCAGTATTTT. Its protein is CASSLMGSPDTQYF.

The V gene is TRBV12-3 or TRBV12-4, the J gene TRBJ1-5; D might be TRBD1 (5 bases). The CDR3 is made up of 16 amino acids. The V end was cut by 5 bases, the J end by 8 bases, with 22 bases between. CDR3: CASSAQGSGVEKPQHF. CDR3 nucleotides: TGTGCCAGCAGTGCGCAGGGAAGTGGGGTAGAGAAGCCCCAGCATTTT.

The chain combines TRBV12-3 or TRBV12-4 with TRBJ1-5; TRBD1 agrees at 9 bases. J gave up 8 bases and V 6 bases, and 11 bases lay outside the gene matches. There are 15 residues in the CDR3. The CDR3 is CASSFGTGKKEPQHF. CDR3 DNA sequence: TGTGCCAGCAGCTTCGGGACAGGGAAGAAGGAGCCCCAGCATTTT.

The rearrangement uses TRBV12-3 or TRBV12-4 and TRBJ2-2; TRBD2 aligns across 10 bases. CDR3 length: 16 amino acids. Trimming took 5 bases from V and 1 from J; bases not matched to a gene: 4. CDR3 sequence reads: CASSKQRGGNTGELFF. The CDR3 nucleotides are TGTGCCAGCAGTAAACAGCGGGGGGGGAACACCGGGGAGCTGTTTTTT.

This clonotype was seen more than once but under ten times. This sequence joins TRBV12-3 or TRBV12-4 and TRBJ2-7; D uncertain. V dropped 1 base and J dropped 9 bases, with 10 bases sitting between them. The CDR3 runs to 12 residues. The CDR3 here is CASSLDWVPQYF. In DNA, the CDR3 is TGTGCCAGCAGTTTAGATTGGGTCCCGCAGTACTTC.

The chain couples TRBV6-1 to TRBJ2-3; 7 nucleotides match TRBD1. J lost 3 bases, V lost 6 bases, and 6 bases had no gene match. CDR1 and CDR2 (germline): MNHNS, SASEGT. This CDR3 region has 14 residues. CDR3 DNA sequence: TGTGCCAGCAGAAGAAGACAGGGAACAGATACGCAGTATTTT. Protein product: CASRRRQGTDTQYF.

The genes are TRBV7-9 and TRBJ2-3; a possible D gene is TRBD1 (5 bases). Germline V CDR1 and CDR2: SEHNR, FQNEAQ (reference sequence). Trimming left V 5 bases short and J 2 bases short, with 17 bases between. This CDR3 contains 16 residues. The CDR3 here is CASSPGHGIPTDTQYF. As DNA, the CDR3 is TGTGCCAGCAGCCCAGGACACGGAATCCCCACAGATACGCAGTATTTT.

Only a few counts were recorded for this clonotype. This chain uses TRBV1 with TRBJ2-5; the D call in the table, TRBD1, was not verified against the DNA. TRBV1 corresponds to a pseudogene. The CDR3 runs 16 residues. The CDR3 DNA follows: TGCACCAGCACCGCCTTACGGGGGAAACGGCGAGAGACCCAGTACTTC. Translated, it gives CTSTALRGKRRETQYF.

The rearrangement links TRBV11-2 to TRBJ2-1; 7 positions agree with TRBD2. CDR1 SGHAT and CDR2 FQNNGV come from the germline V gene. Trimming at V came to 3 bases and at J to 3 bases, leaving 5 bases not matched to a gene. CDR3 length equals 15 residues. The CDR3, as DNA: TGTGCCAGCAGCTTTTGGGGGGGAAACTACAATGAGCAGTTCTTC. Protein product: CASSFWGGNYNEQFF.

V is TRBV28 and J is TRBJ1-3; D is perhaps TRBD1 (6 bases). V was shortened by 5 bases and J by 8 bases, with 22 bases between the two germline ends. There are 16 residues in the CDR3. The germline V gene encodes CDR1 MDHEN and CDR2 SYDVKM. The CDR3, as DNA: TGTGCCAGCAGTACTCCCCAGCAGGGGCGGAGGGACACCATATATTTT. This codes for CASSTPQQGRRDTIYF. The variable domain in full, with the rest retrieved from reference TRBV28 and TRBJ1-3, is DVKVTQSSRYLVKRTGEKVFLECVQDMDHENMFWYRQDPGLGLRLIYFSYDVKMKEKGDIPEGYSVSREKKERFSLILESASTNQTSMYLCASSTPQQGRRDTIYFGEGSWLTVV.

This clonotype appeared a few times. The chain recombines TRBV21-1 with TRBJ1-4; the table names TRBD1, a call not compared with the DNA. TRBV21-1 is labeled a pseudogene. The CDR3 is 19 amino acids. This CDR3 reads CASSKAGTGGRDANEKLFF. Written as DNA, the CDR3 is TGTGCCAGCAGCAAAGCCGGGACAGGGGGCAGGGATGCTAATGAAAAACTGTTTTTT.

This chain uses TRBV18 with TRBJ2-5; D not resolved. This CDR3 is 15 amino acids long. Deletions cut 6 bases from V and 2 bases from J, with 16 bases between. Germline V gives CDR1 KGHSH, CDR2 LQKENI. The CDR3 is CASSPTGPIQETQYF. In nucleotides, the CDR3 is TGTGCCAGCTCCCCCACGGGCCCAATACAAGAGACCCAGTACTTC. The full variable domain, completed using reference TRBV18 and TRBJ2-5, is NAGVMQNPRHLVRRRGQEARLRCSPMKGHSHVYWYRQLPEEGLKFMVYLQKENIIDESGMPKERFSAEFPKEGPSILRIQQVVRGDSAAYFCASSPTGPIQETQYFGPGTRLLVL.

The chain is built from TRBV6-1 and TRBJ2-3; D uncertain. The CDR3 is made up of 14 amino acids. Germline V lookup: CDR1 MNHNS, CDR2 SASEGT. The V end lost 5 bases, the J end lost 5 bases, and 14 bases lay between the germline ends. The DNA for the CDR3 is TGTGCCAGCAGTCGTGACTCCTCCAGAGATACGCAGTATTTT. Translation: CASSRDSSRDTQYF.